This TCR beta chain stems from a study of CD8 T cells in Susac syndrome. After extraction with the RNeasy kit, about 0.5 to 1 ug of the RNA was reverse transcribed using random hexamers. Amplification of TCR beta CDR3 used immunoSEQ multiplex PCR across 54 Vbeta and 13 Jbeta. TCRdb reprocessed the immunoSEQ multiplex PCR reads via MiXCR and lists one record per CDR3 protein. The data contain around 300,000 distinct CDR3 sequences, 70% to 90% of them singletons. J was trimmed by 3 bases and V by 0 bases; bases with no gene match: 8. The CDR3 has 16 residues. Germline V CDR1 and CDR2: SGDLS, YYNGEE. The authors carried out high-throughput sequencing of TCR beta. They applied it to CD8+ and CD4+ T cells obtained from blood.

The chain is built from TRBV9 and TRBJ2-7; 8 nucleotides align to TRBD2. This sequence was found in a human donor with multiple sclerosis. The sample was CD8+ T cells from PBMCs. CDR3 in amino acids: CASSVAPAGANYEQYF. The CDR3 region has the DNA TGTGCCAGCAGCGTAGCTCCAGCGGGGGCAAACTACGAGCAGTACTTC.